This T cell receptor (beta chain) was captured by sequencing in a study of blood T cells in healthy people across ages (dated by TCRdb to 2013 to 2016). At the level of the whole study: In model experiments, roughly one uniquely barcoded TCR beta cDNA molecule per two T cells was captured by template switching. Using deep sequencing normalized with unique cDNA molecular identifiers, the study measured how TCR beta repertoire diversity changes with age. The donors were split into four age groups: young (average 16 years), middle-aged (39), aged (about 62) and long-lived (roughly 88). To avoid experimental bias, donors of different ages were spread randomly across the sequencing lanes. For two donors (one aged 18 to 29 and one aged 80 or older), the study analyzed two additional independent replicas of 1 million unique cDNA reads from the same blood draw. Study-wide conclusions, independent of this receptor: Observed TCR beta diversity per million T cells fell roughly linearly with age, and a significant reduction was already apparent by age around 44. A strong correlation was found between observed TCR beta diversity and the percentage of naive T cells measured by flow cytometry. Conclusive comparison of naive and antigen-experienced compartments was prevented by the profiling of bulk unsorted PBMCs. Estimates of total diversity based on one million sequenced T cells were regarded as lower bounds and as underestimates. Because donor CMV infection status was unknown, age-related changes in expanded clonotypes were potentially confounded. The long-lived group showed more naive CD4+ T cells, fewer expanded clones and increased TCR diversity than the aged group, suggesting age selection.

Library preparation used 5' RACE. Instrument used: Illumina HiSeq 2500. A second about 7 to 12 cycle PCR used a sample-barcoded 5' primer and a J-beta primer mix. A unique molecular identifier was introduced onto each TCR beta cDNA molecule by a template-switch 5' adaptor carrying 12 random nucleotides. Each sample yielded at least 2.5 million CDR3-containing paired-end reads. All of the RNA was converted into first-strand cDNA using the Mint cDNA synthesis kit, with a TRBC-specific oligonucleotide serving as the primer. After uracil-DNA glycosylase treatment, a first 18-cycle PCR used universal primers M1SS and BC2_uni_R on all cDNA. Under the source paper's analysis protocol: Each sample was normalized by randomly selecting 1 million high-quality reads, each carrying a distinct molecular identifier. Reads sharing molecular identifiers were discarded rather than binned into consensus sequences. MiTCR, run with a Q25 quality threshold and the strictest error-elimination algorithm, handled CDR3 identification, clonotype clustering and error correction. A nonparametric unseen species model using Euler transformation provided a lower-bound estimate of total TCR beta diversity. TCRdb applied fastp at Q25 and MiXCR to the public reads, then kept only in-frame beta chains. Duplicate CDR3 protein sequences are folded into a single record with the most common DNA and genes. TCRdb's processing, not the authors' own work, is the source of the V and J calls. The sample table shows approximately 820,000 distinct CDR3 sequences, and under 55% are seen once. Clones ranked in the top ten supply roughly 19% of the sample.

The donors were 40 or so Caucasian individuals from Russia, aged about 6 to 100 years, who were systemically healthy. Each donor gave about 9.8 milliliters of peripheral blood, drawn into EDTA-treated Vacutainer tubes. PBMCs were isolated by Ficoll-Paque density-gradient centrifugation, with at least 6 million obtained per sample. Trizol reagent was used to extract total RNA from the PBMCs, yielding at least 6 micrograms per sample. The percentages of naive CD45RAhigh/CD27high T cells were determined by flow cytometry on a PBMC aliquot from every donor. Measured from the cysteine to the phenylalanine, the CDR3 is 12 residues long. Only the CDR3 DNA stays, 36 bases, in frame from base 1. CDR1 is given as GTSNPN and CDR2 as SVGIG, both from the germline V gene (reference sequence). The germline V and J ends show losses of 3 bases and 7 bases respectively, and no gene match explains 6 bases of the junction.

As concerns this clonotype: Its antigen is currently not known. Per-base qualities were not stored, and no clone one base away is much larger.

The chain employs TRBV30 and TRBJ2-7, and 7 junction bases match TRBD2. The sample was blood. The clonotype comes from a man in his fifties or sixties in good health. The CDR3 sequence is CAWRGTTFEQYF. The nucleotide sequence reads TGTGCCTGGAGGGGGACTACCTTTGAGCAGTACTTC.